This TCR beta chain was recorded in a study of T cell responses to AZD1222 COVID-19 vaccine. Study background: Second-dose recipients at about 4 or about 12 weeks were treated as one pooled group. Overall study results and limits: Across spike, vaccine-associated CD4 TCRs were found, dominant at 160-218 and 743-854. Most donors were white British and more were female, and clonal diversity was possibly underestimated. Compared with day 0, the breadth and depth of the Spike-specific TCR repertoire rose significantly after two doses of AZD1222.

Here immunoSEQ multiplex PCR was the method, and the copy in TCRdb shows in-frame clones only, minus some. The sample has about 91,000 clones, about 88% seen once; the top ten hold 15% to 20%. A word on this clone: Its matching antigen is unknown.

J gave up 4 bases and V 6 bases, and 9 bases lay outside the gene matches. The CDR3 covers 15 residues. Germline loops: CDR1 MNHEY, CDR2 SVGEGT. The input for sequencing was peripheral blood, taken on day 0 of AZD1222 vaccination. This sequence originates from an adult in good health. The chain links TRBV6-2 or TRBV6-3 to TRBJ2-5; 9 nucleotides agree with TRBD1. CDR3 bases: TGTGCCAGCAGCGGGTTACAGGGGGCACGAGAGACCCAGTACTTC. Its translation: CASSGLQGARETQYF.